Listed here are 21 T cell receptor beta chains from one sample, sequenced in a study of beta chain features in type 1 diabetes. Notes on the study in general: Type 1 diabetes patients showed a moderate but significant shortening of TCRB CDR3s in all four CD4+ subsets.

No antigen has been identified for these receptors. As every portion of the isolated RNA was reverse transcribed, the sequencing read expressed TCRB transcripts. Data came from immunoSEQ multiplex PCR; TCRdb stores just in-frame clones and leaves some out. Here the sample spans about 120,000 clones, 16% being singletons. What was sequenced was central memory CD4+ T cells from blood. The receptors shown here come from a man in his thirties or forties with type 1 diabetes.

The chain is built from TRBV7-2 and TRBJ2-1, with 8 bases that match TRBD2. The CDR3 totals 17 residues. With V trimmed by 4 bases and J by 0 bases, 8 bases remained unmatched. Germline-derived CDR1 and CDR2 are SGHTA and FQGNSA. The chain's CDR3 is CASSSRSGGNSYNEQFF. The CDR3 nucleotides are TGTGCCAGCAGCTCTCGAAGCGGGGGCAACTCCTACAATGAGCAGTTCTTC.

This clone has just a few counts. This chain links TRBV7-9 with TRBJ2-5; TRBD2 matches 11 bases. The germline CDR1 and CDR2 sequences are SEHNR and FQNEAQ (reference sequence). The CDR3 extends over 17 amino acids. With V trimmed by 0 bases and J by 3 bases, 6 bases remained unmatched. The chain's CDR3 is CASSLAGLAASKETQYF. The CDR3, as DNA: TGTGCCAGCAGCTTAGCGGGACTAGCGGCCTCCAAAGAGACCCAGTACTTC.

In its sample, this clone was seen a few times. The V and J genes are TRBV11-2 and TRBJ2-7; 7 nucleotides agree with TRBD1. The germline V gene has CDR1 SGHAT and CDR2 FQNNGV. The ends lost 5 bases at V and 5 bases at J; junction bases unmatched: 6. The CDR3 has 13 amino acids. The CDR3 nucleotides are TGTGCCAGCAGCGCCCAGACAGGGAACGAGCAGTACTTC. This sequence encodes CASSAQTGNEQYF.

The table lists this clone with a few counts. The sample holds other DNA sequences that translate to the same CDR3. The genes are TRBV20-1 and TRBJ1-2; no reliable D call. Germline CDR1 is DFQATT and CDR2 is SNEGSKA (reference sequence). This CDR3 comprises 9 residues. V dropped 0 bases and J dropped 7 bases, with 0 bases sitting between them. In DNA form, the CDR3 reads TGCAGTGCTAGAGATGGCTACACCTTC. This encodes CSARDGYTF.

J is TRBJ2-1 and V is TRBV11-2, with TRBD2 identical over 8 bases. The CDR3 loop spans 16 amino acids. Trimming at V came to 5 bases and at J to 7 bases, leaving 13 bases not matched to a gene. From germline, CDR1 is SGHAT and CDR2 FQNNGV. The chain's CDR3 is CASSPLGGGARNEQFF. CDR3 sequence (DNA): TGTGCCAGCAGCCCCCTCGGGGGGGGCGCGCGGAATGAGCAGTTCTTC.

The chain has TRBV6-6 and TRBJ2-7, with no clear D. Trimming left V 2 bases short and J 3 bases short, with 8 bases between. This CDR3 has 13 amino acids. CDR1 is MNHNY and CDR2 is SVGAGI in the germline V gene (reference sequence). This CDR3 reads CASSYMPSYEQYF. The CDR3 DNA sequence: TGTGCCAGCAGTTACATGCCCAGCTACGAGCAGTACTTC.

The J gene is TRBJ2-2, the V gene TRBV10-1; weak D call: TRBD1 (5 bases). The V gene lost 9 bases and the J gene lost 2 bases, with 13 bases spanning the gap. This CDR3 is built from 14 residues. Germline CDR1 WNHNN, CDR2 SYGVQD (reference sequence). CDR3 DNA sequence: TGCGCCAGGGATGACAGACCCAACACCGGGGAGCTGTTTTTT. Encoded protein: CARDDRPNTGELFF.

Only a few counts were recorded for this clone. V gene TRBV6-1 combines with J gene TRBJ2-3; D is perhaps TRBD2 (6 bases). V lost 5 bases, J lost 5 bases, and 14 bases lay in between. Germline V gene lookup returns CDR1 MNHNS and CDR2 SASEGT. The length of the CDR3 is 14 residues. The chain's CDR3 is CASSRTITIDTQYF. In DNA form, the CDR3 reads TGTGCCAGCAGTCGGACTATCACTATAGATACGCAGTATTTT.

This clone was detected only once. The genes are TRBV7-9 and TRBJ2-3; 8 nucleotides agree with TRBD2. The germline CDR1 and CDR2 sequences are SEHNR and FQNEAQ (reference sequence). CDR3 size: 17 residues. Trimming removed 5 bases from V and 2 bases from J; junction bases left unmatched: 12. DNA for the CDR3: TGTGCCAGCAGCCAGAACGAACTAGCGGCTAACACAGATACGCAGTATTTT. Translating gives CASSQNELAANTDTQYF.

This chain uses TRBV7-9 with TRBJ2-2; 10 positions match TRBD2. The germline V gene has CDR1 SEHNR and CDR2 FQNEAQ (reference sequence). Trimming at V came to 1 base and at J to 4 bases, leaving 3 bases not matched to a gene. CDR3 size: 16 residues. The CDR3 nucleotides read TGTGCCAGCAGCTTAGGACTAGCGGGTATCACCGGGGAGCTGTTTTTT. This sequence encodes CASSLGLAGITGELFF.

This rearrangement joins TRBV7-2 to TRBJ2-7, with 11 bases aligning to TRBD1. The CDR3 is 15 amino acids. CDR1 SGHTA and CDR2 FQGNSA come from the germline V gene. Trimming removed 4 bases from V and 4 bases from J; junction bases left unmatched: 6. CDR3 amino acids: CASSSVRDRGYEQYF. The CDR3 DNA is TGTGCCAGCAGCTCAGTCAGGGACAGGGGGTACGAGCAGTACTTC.

This clone has at least ten counts. The J gene is TRBJ2-5, the V gene TRBV7-9, with D possibly being TRBD1 or TRBD2 (5 bases each). The CDR3 sequence is 14 residues long. V gave up 4 bases and J gave up 5 bases, with 14 bases separating them. The germline V gene has CDR1 SEHNR and CDR2 FQNEAQ (reference sequence). CDR3 coding DNA: TGTGCCAGCAGCTCCGGGGTTGAGGGGGAGACCCAGTACTTC. The encoded protein is CASSSGVEGETQYF.

This clone was detected ten times or more. This chain uses TRBV7-6 with TRBJ2-3; D possibly corresponds to TRBD2 (6 bases). Per germline, CDR1 SGHVS and CDR2 FNYEAQ. CDR3 length equals 16 residues. V gave up 2 bases and J gave up 0 bases, with 12 bases separating them. Here the CDR3 DNA reads TGTGCCAGCAGCTTATCGGGGGTGATTAGCACAGATACGCAGTATTTT. It is translated as CASSLSGVISTDTQYF.

The V gene is TRBV27, the J gene TRBJ1-6; D unclear. Between the trimmed V and J ends, which lost 3 bases and 5 bases, there was a span of 11 bases. Germline V CDR1 and CDR2: MNHEY, SMNVEV (reference sequence). This CDR3 is 15 amino acids long. The CDR3 spells CASSFRREDNSPLHF. The CDR3 DNA is TGTGCCAGCAGTTTCAGGAGGGAAGATAATTCACCCCTCCACTTT.

This clone appeared a few times. This chain connects TRBV25-1 to TRBJ1-2; tentatively, D is TRBD1 (5 bases). V was cut by 5 bases and J by 1 base, with 8 bases left in between. CDR1 and CDR2 (germline): MGHDK, SYGVNS. The CDR3 loop spans 13 amino acids. The CDR3 coding sequence is TGTGCCAGCAGTCAAGACAGTAACTATGGCTACACCTTC. Amino acids: CASSQDSNYGYTF.

V gene TRBV11-2 combines with J gene TRBJ1-1; TRBD1 matches at 7 bases. The trim removed 5 bases at V and 4 bases at J, leaving 7 bases unmatched. The CDR3 covers 14 residues. Germline V CDR1 and CDR2: SGHAT, FQNNGV. The CDR3 DNA sequence: TGTGCCAGCAGCACAAGGGGACAGAGCACTGAAGCTTTCTTT. Its translation is CASSTRGQSTEAFF.

This chain links TRBV2 with TRBJ1-1; D not certain. The CDR3 consists of 12 residues. V lost 6 bases, J lost 7 bases, and 12 bases lay in between. CDR1 is SNHLY and CDR2 is FYNNEI in the germline V gene. The CDR3 region is CASRVYRVEAFF. In DNA form, the CDR3 reads TGTGCCAGCAGGGTTTACCGGGTTGAAGCTTTCTTT.

This chain uses TRBV7-8 with TRBJ2-5; D is unresolved. With 2 bases removed from V and 2 bases from J, the gap between germline ends came to 9 bases. CDR3 length equals 14 residues. CDR1 is SGHVS and CDR2 is FQNEAQ in the germline V gene. The CDR3 spells CASSLTGVQETQYF. Here the CDR3 DNA reads TGTGCCAGCAGCTTAACTGGGGTTCAAGAGACCCAGTACTTC.

The rearrangement joins TRBV7-9 to TRBJ2-7; tentatively, D is TRBD1 (5 bases). The germline V gene encodes CDR1 SEHNR and CDR2 FQNEAQ (reference sequence). Trimming shortened V by 2 bases and J by 0 bases, and 8 bases separated the two germline ends. This CDR3 spans 14 amino acids. In DNA form, the CDR3 reads TGTGCCAGCAGCTTACAGGACACCTCCTACGAGCAGTACTTC. Its protein is CASSLQDTSYEQYF.

The rearrangement uses TRBV7-6 and TRBJ1-1; 7 nucleotides line up with TRBD1. V was pared by 3 bases and J by 4 bases, with 2 bases of the junction left unmatched. This CDR3 has 13 residues. The germline CDR1 and CDR2 sequences are SGHVS and FNYEAQ. The CDR3 DNA follows: TGTGCCAGCAGCTTGACAGGGCGCACTGAAGCTTTCTTT. Amino acid sequence: CASSLTGRTEAFF.

Only a few counts were recorded for this clone. This chain connects TRBV5-1 to TRBJ2-3, with D unresolved. Looked up from germline, CDR1 is SGHRS and CDR2 is YFSETQ. The CDR3 runs to 14 residues. Trimming left V 0 bases short and J 4 bases short, with 9 bases between. The CDR3 reads CASSLGLTPDTQYF. The DNA of the CDR3 is TGCGCCAGCAGCTTGGGACTCACGCCAGATACGCAGTATTTT.